This T cell receptor (beta chain) is from a study of cytomegalovirus exposure and HLA in healthy donors. General study findings and limits: Reported results showed that the classifier diagnosed cytomegalovirus status with high specificity and sensitivity. Confirmation was obtained in vitro that a few CMV-associated chains are specific for CMV antigens. According to the study, roughly 180 TCR beta chains were cytomegalovirus-associated. Rarity characterized most TCR sequences, yet some public TCRs appeared in many donors.

To note about this clone: The target antigen is unknown.

Sequencing used immunoSEQ multiplex PCR; TCRdb keeps in-frame clones, though not all of them. Among 150,000 to 200,000 clones listed, around 81% were seen once. V lost 6 bases and J lost 6, with 17 bases in between. The CDR3 runs 15 residues. Germline V gene sequence: CDR1 LNHDA, CDR2 SQIVND (reference sequence). This clonotype was sampled from a woman under 30 in good health and CMV-seropositive. The chain uses TRBV19 and TRBJ2-2, with D tentatively TRBD2 (6 bases). Source material: PBMCs. CDR3 in DNA: TGTGCCAGTAGATCAGCGGGTTCTTTCGCCGGGGAGCTGTTTTTT. It is translated as CASRSAGSFAGELFF. Full variable domain (remainder filled in from reference TRBV19 and TRBJ2-2): DGGITQSPKYLFRKEGQNVTLSCEQNLNHDAMYWYRQDPGQGLRLIYYSQIVNDFQKGDIAEGYSVSREKKESFPLTVTSAQKNPTAFYLCASRSAGSFAGELFFGEGSRLTVL.